The 8 T cell receptor beta chains in this list originate from one sample, sequenced in a study of graft-versus-host responses after intestinal transplantation. No antigen has been assigned to these receptors. Assay used: immunoSEQ multiplex PCR; TCRdb lists only in-frame clones, some missing. Of 70,000 to 95,000 clones listed, about 93% are singletons. Material: unstimulated CD8+ T cells sorted from spleen or lymph node cells, obtained before transplant. The receptors derive from a human donor who was the organ donor for an intestinal transplant.

The chain combines TRBV27 with TRBJ2-1; no clear D gene. The CDR3 is 15 amino acids. Germline V gene sequence: CDR1 MNHEY, CDR2 SMNVEV (reference sequence). Trimming pared 2 bases from V and 7 bases from J, leaving 15 bases between. The CDR3, as DNA: TGTGCCAGCAGTTTACAGGTTGGGCTTCTTAATGAGCAGTTCTTC. It encodes CASSLQVGLLNEQFF.

The chain links TRBV27 to TRBJ2-4; the D gene is possibly TRBD2 (5 bases). This CDR3 spans 13 amino acids. V lost 5 bases, J lost 7 bases, and 12 bases lay in between. Germline loops: CDR1 MNHEY, CDR2 SMNVEV (reference sequence). CDR3 nucleotide sequence: TGTGCCAGCAGTCCCGGAGGTCGGAACATTCAGTACTTC. It codes for CASSPGGRNIQYF.

A single count supports this clone. This chain joins TRBV2 and TRBJ1-2, with D unclear. The CDR3 runs 14 residues. V was cut by 6 bases and J by 4 bases, with 15 bases left in between. Germline loops: CDR1 SNHLY, CDR2 FYNNEI. The CDR3 region has the DNA TGTGCCAGCAGCCCAACGGCGGGGTTCTATGGCTACACCTTC. This sequence encodes CASSPTAGFYGYTF.

The chain employs TRBV5-4 and TRBJ1-2; possibly TRBD1 for D (5 bases). Trimming removed 3 bases from V and 2 bases from J, with 11 bases in between. Per the germline V gene, CDR1 is SGHNT and CDR2 is YYREEE (reference sequence). The CDR3 is made up of 14 amino acids. This chain's CDR3 is CASSSLTGNYGYTF. The CDR3 DNA reads TGTGCCAGCAGCTCCCTAACAGGAAACTATGGCTACACCTTC. The full variable domain, its missing parts supplied by reference TRBV5-4 and TRBJ1-2, is ETGVTQSPTHLIKTRGQQVTLRCSSQSGHNTVSWYQQALGQGPQFIFQYYREEENGRGNFPPRFSGLQFPNYSSELNVNALELDDSALYLCASSSLTGNYGYTFGSGTRLTVV.

The chain recombines TRBV7-3 with TRBJ2-7; 9 nucleotides match TRBD2. The CDR3 covers 13 residues. Germline V gives CDR1 SGHTA, CDR2 FQGTGA. V dropped 3 bases and J dropped 5; count of bases not matched to a gene: 2. CDR3 loop: CASSFAGGNEQYF. The CDR3 nucleotides read TGTGCCAGCAGCTTTGCGGGGGGGAACGAGCAGTACTTC.

The chain joins TRBV30 to TRBJ1-2; no definite D call. The CDR3 is made up of 14 amino acids. Germline values: CDR1 GTSNPN, CDR2 SVGIG (reference sequence). V lost 5 bases and J lost 3, with 16 bases in between. CDR3 in DNA: TGTGCCTGGGAAGGCCCGGGGTTCGACTATGGCTACACCTTC. This sequence encodes CAWEGPGFDYGYTF.

This chain joins TRBV7-2 and TRBJ2-7; TRBD2 might be the D (5 bases). CDR1 and CDR2 from the germline V gene are SGHTA and FQGNSA. The CDR3 is 12 residues long. Trimming took off 5 bases at V and 7 bases at J, with 12 bases between the two ends. CDR3 loop: CASSPGPGEQYF. The CDR3 DNA is TGTGCCAGCAGCCCCGGCCCGGGGGAGCAGTACTTC.

This chain links TRBV11-2 with TRBJ2-3; possible D gene TRBD2, 5 bases. Looked up from germline, CDR1 is SGHAT and CDR2 is FQNNGV. The CDR3 is 13 residues long. V shed 4 bases and J shed 5 bases, with 10 bases lying between them. CDR3 coding DNA: TGTGCCAGCAGCTCGGACTGGCAAGATACGCAGTATTTT. Translating gives CASSSDWQDTQYF. The full variable domain, completed using reference TRBV11-2 and TRBJ2-3, is EAGVAQSPRYKIIEKRQSVAFWCNPISGHATLYWYQQILGQGPKLLIQFQNNGVVDDSQLPKDRFSAERLKGVDSTLKIQPAKLEDSAVYLCASSSDWQDTQYFGPGTRLTVL.